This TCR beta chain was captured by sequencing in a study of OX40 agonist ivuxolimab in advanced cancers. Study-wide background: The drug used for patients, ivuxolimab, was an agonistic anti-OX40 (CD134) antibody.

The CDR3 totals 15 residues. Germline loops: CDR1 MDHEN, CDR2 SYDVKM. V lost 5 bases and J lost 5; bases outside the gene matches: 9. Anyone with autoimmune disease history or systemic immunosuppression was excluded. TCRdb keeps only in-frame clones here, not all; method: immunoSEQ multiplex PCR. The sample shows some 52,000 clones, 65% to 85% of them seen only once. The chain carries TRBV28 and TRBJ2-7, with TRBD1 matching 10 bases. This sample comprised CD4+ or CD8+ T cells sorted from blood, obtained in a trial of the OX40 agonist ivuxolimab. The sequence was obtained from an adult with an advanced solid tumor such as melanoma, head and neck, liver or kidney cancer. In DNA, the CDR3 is TGTGCCAGCAGTGCATGGGGACAGGGGCTCAACGAGCAGTACTTC. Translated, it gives CASSAWGQGLNEQYF. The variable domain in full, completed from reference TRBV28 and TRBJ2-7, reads DVKVTQSSRYLVKRTGEKVFLECVQDMDHENMFWYRQDPGLGLRLIYFSYDVKMKEKGDIPEGYSVSREKKERFSLILESASTNQTSMYLCASSAWGQGLNEQYFGPGTRLTVT.